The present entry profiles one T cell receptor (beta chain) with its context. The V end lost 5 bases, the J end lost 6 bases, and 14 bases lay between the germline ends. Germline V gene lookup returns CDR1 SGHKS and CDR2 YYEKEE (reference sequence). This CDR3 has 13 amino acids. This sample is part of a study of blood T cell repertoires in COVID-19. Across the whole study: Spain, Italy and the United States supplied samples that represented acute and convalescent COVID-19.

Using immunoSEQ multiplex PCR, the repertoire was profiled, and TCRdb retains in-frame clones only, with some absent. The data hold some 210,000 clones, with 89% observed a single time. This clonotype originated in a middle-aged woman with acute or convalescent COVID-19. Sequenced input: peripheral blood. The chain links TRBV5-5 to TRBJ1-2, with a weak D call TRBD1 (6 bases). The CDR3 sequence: CASRERQGNGYTF. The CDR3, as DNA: TGTGCCAGCAGAGAACGGCAGGGGAATGGCTACACCTTC.